Listed below are T cell receptor beta chains from one sample, sequenced in a study of blood T cell repertoires in COVID-19. TCRdb's table, derived via immunoSEQ multiplex PCR, lists solely in-frame clones and lacks some. Among hundreds of thousands of clones, more than 85% were seen once, and the ten largest hold 0.55% to 0.75%. Sequenced input: peripheral blood. These receptor sequences come from a middle-aged man with acute or convalescent COVID-19. The CDR3 runs from the conserved cysteine through the conserved F or W. Each record gives: V gene, clone size, D gene, J gene, CDR3 protein, CDR3 DNA. A D gene is named only where the DNA matches it firmly. Size is omitted from some rows. Given values are once, few, many or a class for expanded clones.

TRBV30	NA	NA	TRBJ1-1	CAGNHIPEAFF	TGTGCCGGCAACCATATCCCTGAAGCTTTCTTT
TRBV6-5	NA	TRBD2	TRBJ2-7	CAGVTSGLSYEQYF	TGTGCCGGAGTGACTAGCGGGCTCTCCTACGAGCAGTACTTC
TRBV6-6	NA	NA	TRBJ1-5	CASSPPGQPQHF	TGTGCCAGCAGCCCCCCCGGTCAGCCCCAGCATTTT
TRBV3-1/TRBV3-2	once	TRBD2	TRBJ2-3	CASSQATGGSTDTQYF	TGTGCCAGCAGCCAAGCAACGGGGGGTAGCACAGATACGCAGTATTTT
TRBV7-2	NA	TRBD2	TRBJ2-2	CASSRTSGTGELFF	TGTGCCAGCAGCCGGACTAGCGGTACCGGGGAGCTGTTTTTT
TRBV27	NA	TRBD2	TRBJ2-1	CASSFGLAGGYSYNEQFF	TGTGCCAGCAGTTTTGGACTAGCGGGGGGCTACTCCTACAATGAGCAGTTCTTC
TRBV4-1	NA	NA	TRBJ2-7	CASSQDIGYRVAYEQYF	TGCGCCAGCAGCCAAGATATCGGGTACAGGGTGGCCTACGAGCAGTACTTC
TRBV29-1	NA	TRBD2	TRBJ2-1	CSVEGLAGGNEQFF	TGCAGCGTTGAAGGACTAGCGGGGGGCAATGAGCAGTTCTTC
TRBV2	NA	TRBD1	TRBJ2-3	CASSERVGAGGTDTQYF	TGTGCCAGCAGTGAAAGGGTAGGGGCAGGGGGTACGGATACGCAGTATTTT
TRBV5-1	NA	NA	TRBJ1-4	CASSAGTFSNEKLFF	TGCGCCAGCAGCGCCGGGACTTTTTCTAATGAAAAACTGTTTTTT
TRBV30	NA	NA	TRBJ1-5	CAWSVGGGSHQPQHF	TGTGCCTGGAGTGTGGGGGGGGGCTCTCATCAGCCCCAGCATTTT
TRBV27	NA	TRBD2	TRBJ2-7	CASSLGSGIAGVGEQYF	TGTGCCAGCAGTTTAGGATCCGGGATAGCGGGAGTCGGAGAGCAGTACTTC
TRBV5-8	NA	TRBD1	TRBJ2-2	CASSLHRGPTGELFF	TGTGCCAGCAGCTTACACAGGGGGCCCACCGGGGAGCTGTTTTTT
TRBV12-3/TRBV12-4	once	NA	TRBJ1-1	CASSTRHSTEAFF	TGTGCCAGCAGTACCAGACACTCCACTGAAGCTTTCTTT
TRBV6-5	NA	TRBD2	TRBJ2-2	CPSSYARGGQTGELFF	TGTCCCAGCAGTTACGCGCGGGGGGGCCAAACCGGGGAGCTGTTTTTT
TRBV5-1	NA	TRBD1	TRBJ1-1	CASSLESGQGVFDTEAFF	TGCGCCAGCAGCTTGGAATCGGGACAGGGGGTATTTGACACTGAAGCTTTCTTT
TRBV24-1	NA	TRBD1	TRBJ2-2	CAASGTGNTGELFF	TGTGCCGCGTCCGGGACAGGGAACACCGGGGAGCTGTTTTTT
TRBV6-5	NA	NA	TRBJ1-2	CASSFYQGIGGYTF	TGTGCCAGCAGTTTTTATCAGGGTATAGGTGGCTACACCTTC
TRBV7-9	NA	TRBD2	TRBJ2-2	CASSSPGTSETGELFF	TGTGCCAGCAGCTCACCCGGGACTAGCGAGACCGGGGAGCTGTTTTTT
TRBV1	once	NA	TRBJ2-7	CTSSTHPPDNYEQYF	TGCACCAGCAGCACCCACCCTCCCGACAACTACGAGCAGTACTTC
TRBV27	NA	NA	TRBJ2-3	CASSFLTSTDTQYF	TGTGCCAGCAGTTTTCTTACTAGCACAGATACGCAGTATTTT
TRBV5-1	NA	NA	TRBJ2-1	CASSLSQRSYNEQFF	TGCGCCAGCAGCTTGTCCCAGAGGTCCTACAATGAGCAGTTCTTC
TRBV9	NA	TRBD2	TRBJ2-2	CASGPGAGGGNTGELFF	TGTGCCAGCGGGCCCGGAGCGGGAGGGGGGAACACCGGGGAGCTGTTTTTT
TRBV5-1	NA	TRBD1	TRBJ1-1	CASSGGQGAIDTEAFF	TGCGCCAGCAGCGGTGGACAGGGGGCGATAGATACTGAAGCTTTCTTT
TRBV27	NA	NA	TRBJ1-1	CASSLVRAGEAFF	TGTGCCAGCAGTTTGGTCAGGGCAGGTGAAGCTTTCTTT
TRBV19	NA	NA	TRBJ1-1	CASSGRPGDTEAFF	TGTGCCAGTAGTGGGAGACCGGGGGACACTGAAGCTTTCTTT
TRBV6-1	NA	NA	TRBJ1-1	CASSEGSPSAFF	TGTGCCAGCAGTGAAGGGAGCCCCTCTGCTTTCTTT
TRBV5-5	NA	NA	TRBJ1-3	CASSLSSLSSGNTIYF	TGTGCCAGCAGCTTGTCGAGCTTGAGCTCTGGAAACACCATATATTTT
TRBV19	NA	NA	TRBJ2-7	CASSPTGVYEQYF	TGTGCCAGTAGCCCGACCGGGGTCTACGAGCAGTACTTC
TRBV19	NA	NA	TRBJ2-7	CASRSGYEQYF	TGTGCCAGTAGATCAGGATACGAGCAGTACTTC
TRBV9	NA	NA	TRBJ2-5	CASSASNDRAGETQYF	TGTGCCAGCAGCGCCTCAAACGACAGGGCGGGGGAGACCCAGTACTTC
TRBV7-3	once	TRBD1	TRBJ2-1	CASSLRQGGDEQFF	TGTGCCAGCAGCTTAAGACAGGGGGGCGATGAGCAGTTCTTC
TRBV5-1	NA	TRBD2	TRBJ2-5	CASSSGLAGEETQYF	TGCGCCAGCAGCTCCGGACTAGCGGGAGAAGAGACCCAGTACTTC
TRBV6-2/TRBV6-3	NA	TRBD1	TRBJ1-3	CASSYFYGQGESSGNTIYF	TGTGCCAGCAGTTACTTCTACGGACAGGGCGAGAGCTCTGGAAACACCATATATTTT
TRBV7-2	NA	NA	TRBJ1-2	CASSQPGRRASTGYGYTF	TGTGCCAGCAGCCAGCCGGGACGAAGGGCCTCAACAGGGTATGGCTACACCTTC
TRBV4-1	NA	NA	TRBJ2-7	CASSQDRTASSYEQYF	TGCGCCAGCAGCCAAGACCGGACAGCGAGCTCCTACGAGCAGTACTTC
TRBV12-3/TRBV12-4	NA	TRBD1	TRBJ1-5	CASRAGGNQPQHF	TGTGCCAGCAGAGCAGGGGGGAATCAGCCCCAGCATTTT
TRBV28	NA	NA	TRBJ1-6	CASSSPGTSNSPLHF	TGTGCCAGCAGTTCCCCCGGGACAAGCAATTCACCCCTCCACTTT